The following is a TCR beta chain sequence with its context. No antigen is known for it. Reverse transcribing all isolated RNA meant expressed TCRB transcripts were sequenced. This table comes from immunoSEQ multiplex PCR, and its TCRdb copy is limited to in-frame clones, with some not included. The sample lists under 300,000 clones; 25% to 30% were seen once. These data come from a study of beta chain features in type 1 diabetes. From germline, CDR1 is SNHLY and CDR2 FYNNEI. Trimming took 6 bases from V and 2 from J, leaving 11 bases between them. The CDR3 runs 13 residues. Study-level findings and limits: There was a possibility that cDNA sequencing over-represented cells with high TCR expression.

This sequence was found in a young man in good health. The sequenced sample was central memory CD4+ T cells from blood. V gene TRBV2 combines with J gene TRBJ2-7; D uncertain. The chain's CDR3 is CASRQTWTYEQYF. For the CDR3, the DNA is TGTGCCAGCAGACAGACTTGGACCTACGAGCAGTACTTC.